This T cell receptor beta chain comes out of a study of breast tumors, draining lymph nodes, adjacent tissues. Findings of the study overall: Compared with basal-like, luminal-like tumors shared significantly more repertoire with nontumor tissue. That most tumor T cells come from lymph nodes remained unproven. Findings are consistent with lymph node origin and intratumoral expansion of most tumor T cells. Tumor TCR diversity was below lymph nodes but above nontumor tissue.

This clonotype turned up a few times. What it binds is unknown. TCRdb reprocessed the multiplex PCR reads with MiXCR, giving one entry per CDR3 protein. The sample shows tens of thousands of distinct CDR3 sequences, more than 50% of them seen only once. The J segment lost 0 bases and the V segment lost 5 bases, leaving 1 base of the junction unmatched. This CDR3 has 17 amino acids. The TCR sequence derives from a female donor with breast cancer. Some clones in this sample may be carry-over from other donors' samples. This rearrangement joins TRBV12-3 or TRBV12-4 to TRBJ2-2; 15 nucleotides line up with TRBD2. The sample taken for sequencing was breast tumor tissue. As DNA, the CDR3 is TGTGCCAGCAGTGGACTAGCGGGAGGGACGAACACCGGGGAGCTGTTTTTT. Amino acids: CASSGLAGGTNTGELFF.